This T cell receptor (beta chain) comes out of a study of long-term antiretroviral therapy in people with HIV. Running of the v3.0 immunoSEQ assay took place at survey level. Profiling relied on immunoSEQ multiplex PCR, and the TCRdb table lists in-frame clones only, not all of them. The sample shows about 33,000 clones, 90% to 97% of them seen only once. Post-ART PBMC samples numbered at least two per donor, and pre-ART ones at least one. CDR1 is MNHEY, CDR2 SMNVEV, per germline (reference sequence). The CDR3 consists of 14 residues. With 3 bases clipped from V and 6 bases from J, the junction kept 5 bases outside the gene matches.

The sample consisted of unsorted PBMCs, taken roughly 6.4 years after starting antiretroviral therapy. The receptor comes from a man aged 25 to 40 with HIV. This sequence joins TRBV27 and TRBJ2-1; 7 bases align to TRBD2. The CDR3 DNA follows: TGTGCCAGCAGTTTTTGGGGGGGAATCAATGAGCAGTTCTTC. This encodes CASSFWGGINEQFF.